The 16 T cell receptor beta chains below come from one sample, sequenced in a study of CDR3 diversity in severe acne. TCRdb independently ran MiXCR on the PCR reads; one entry per CDR3 protein. The sample has about 90,000 distinct CDR3 sequences; 49% are singletons. The source material was blood. The receptor source for this set is a male donor with severe acne vulgaris.

The V call is TRBV29-1, the J call TRBJ1-4; 8 bases are a match to TRBD1. This CDR3 contains 13 residues. The V segment lost 4 bases and the J segment 8 bases; nucleotides outside the gene matches: 6. From germline, CDR1 is SQVTM and CDR2 ANQGSEA. CDR3 region: CSVGAGGSEKLFF. The CDR3 nucleotides are TGCAGCGTTGGTGCAGGGGGCTCGGAAAAACTGTTTTTT.

V gene TRBV20-1 combines with J gene TRBJ2-7; D may correspond to TRBD1 or TRBD2 (5 bases each). This CDR3 has 13 residues. Trimming pared 6 bases from V and 3 bases from J, leaving 15 bases between. Germline lookup yields CDR1 DFQATT and CDR2 SNEGSKA (reference sequence). CDR3: CSARRGERYEQYF. CDR3 bases: TGCAGTGCCAGGCGAGGGGAACGCTACGAGCAGTACTTC.

About this clonotype: This may come from a read error, since a much larger clone is one base off. The V gene is TRBV6-1, the J gene TRBJ1-6; D possibly corresponds to TRBD1 (5 bases). This CDR3 comprises 14 residues. The germline V and J ends were trimmed by 6 bases and 7 bases, with 13 bases remaining between them. Germline-derived CDR1 and CDR2 are MNHNS and SASEGT. CDR3 protein: CASRPGRSNSPLHF. DNA of the CDR3: TGTGCCAGCAGACCGGGACGATCAAATTCACCCCTCCACTTT.

This clonotype ranks as medium-sized. The J gene is TRBJ2-7, the V gene TRBV6-4; D possibly corresponds to TRBD2 (5 bases). This CDR3 is 16 amino acids long. Between the trimmed V and J ends, which lost 4 bases and 6 bases, there was a span of 22 bases. Germline V gives CDR1 MRHNA, CDR2 SNTAGT. Here the CDR3 reads CASSAWLAFSSSEQYF. CDR3 DNA: TGTGCCAGCAGTGCCTGGCTAGCATTTAGTTCGAGCGAGCAGTACTTC.

As to this clonotype: With a much larger clone just one base away, this may be a read error. The chain carries TRBV20-1 and TRBJ2-2, with D possibly being TRBD2 (6 bases). Germline CDR1 is DFQATT and CDR2 is SNEGSKA (reference sequence). This CDR3 spans 14 amino acids. In DNA form, the CDR3 reads TGCAATGCTAGGCGGGATAAAGGGGCCGGGGAGCTGTTTTTT. Translation gives CNARRDKGAGELFF.

This clonotype has only a few counts. The chain links TRBV7-8 to TRBJ2-2; TRBD1 aligns across 12 bases. The V gene end was trimmed by 5 bases and the J gene end by 0 bases; junction bases not matched to a gene: 7. The CDR3 contains 18 residues. CDR1 and CDR2 from the germline V gene are SGHVS and FQNEAQ. The CDR3 loop is CASSRRDRGLSNTGELFF. The CDR3 DNA reads as TGTGCCAGCAGCCGCCGGGACAGGGGGCTATCGAACACCGGGGAGCTGTTTTTT.

The chain couples TRBV24-1 to TRBJ2-5; TRBD1 might be the D (5 bases). The CDR3 covers 15 residues. V lost 1 base to trimming and J lost 4 bases, with 12 bases between them. Germline V gene data show CDR1 as KGHDR and CDR2 as SFDVKD. The CDR3 region is CATSDFSPQGETQYF. DNA for the CDR3: TGTGCCACCAGTGATTTCTCTCCCCAGGGAGAGACCCAGTACTTC.

This clonotype was seen ten or more times. The chain carries TRBV19 and TRBJ2-1, with 7 bases matching TRBD1. This CDR3 region has 16 residues. CDR1 and CDR2 (germline): LNHDA, SQIVND (reference sequence). The ends lost 0 bases at V and 2 bases at J; junction bases unmatched: 4. This CDR3 reads CASSIDKGATYNEQFF. DNA of the CDR3: TGTGCCAGTAGTATAGATAAGGGGGCAACCTACAATGAGCAGTTCTTC.

A note on this clonotype: One base away lies a much larger clone, so this may be a sequencing read error. No conserved phenylalanine or tryptophan is present at the end of the CDR3, so a read error is the likely explanation. V gene TRBV14 combines with J gene TRBJ1-6; tentatively, D is TRBD1 (6 bases). This CDR3 has 15 residues. V was clipped by 3 bases and J by 9 bases, with 15 bases between them. The V gene's germline CDR1 is SGHDN and CDR2 FVKESK. Here the CDR3 DNA reads TGTGCCAGCAGCCAGTTGACAGGAGGCGGTTCACCCCTCCACTCT. Encoded protein: CASSQLTGGGSPLHS.

The chain recombines TRBV20-1 with TRBJ1-3, with unresolved D. Trimming left V 0 bases short and J 2 bases short, with 11 bases between. Germline lookup yields CDR1 DFQATT and CDR2 SNEGSKA (reference sequence). This CDR3 is 15 amino acids long. In DNA form, the CDR3 reads TGCAGTGCTAGAGATTCCGGGGTTCCTGGAAACACCATATATTTT. This encodes CSARDSGVPGNTIYF.

This clonotype was recorded many times. The chain uses TRBV20-1 and TRBJ2-7, with no clear D. Trimming shortened V by 3 bases and J by 0 bases, and 12 bases separated the two germline ends. This CDR3 has 14 amino acids. Germline CDR1 reads DFQATT; CDR2 reads SNEGSKA (reference sequence). The DNA of the CDR3 is TGCAGTGCTAGGGACGGTCGTAGCTCCTACGAGCAGTACGTC. This translates into CSARDGRSSYEQYV.

The rearrangement uses TRBV10-1 and TRBJ2-7; D is uncertain. CDR3 length: 13 residues. V was pared by 5 bases and J by 4 bases, with 12 bases between. Germline-derived CDR1 and CDR2 are WNHNN and SYGVQD (reference sequence). The CDR3 nucleotides are TGCGCCAGCAGTCATTCCCTTGGTTACGAGCAGTACTTC. It encodes CASSHSLGYEQYF.

V and J are TRBV20-1 and TRBJ2-1; TRBD2 matches at 9 bases. This CDR3 comprises 17 residues. Looked up from germline, CDR1 is DFQATT and CDR2 is SNEGSKA (reference sequence). The V segment lost 1 base and the J segment 6 bases; nucleotides outside the gene matches: 13. Written as DNA, the CDR3 is TGCAGTGCTAGAGTGGGGGAGGCTAGCGGGATAAGCAATGAGCAGTTCTTC. Amino acid sequence: CSARVGEASGISNEQFF.

The chain employs TRBV10-3 and TRBJ1-2; D unresolved. CDR3 length equals 13 residues. Trimming stripped 2 bases from V and 2 bases from J, with 6 bases between. Per germline, CDR1 ENHRY and CDR2 SYGVKD. The CDR3, as DNA: TGTGCCATCAGTGAGGAGGCGAACTATGGCTACACCTTC. Translating gives CAISEEANYGYTF.

The chain joins TRBV10-1 to TRBJ2-1, with 13 bases fitting TRBD2. Trimming cost V 6 bases and J 6 bases; bases outside gene matches: 8. The CDR3 is 16 residues long. Per the germline V gene, CDR1 is WNHNN and CDR2 is SYGVQD (reference sequence). CDR3 sequence reads: CASRGGGTSGANEQFF. The CDR3 DNA is TGCGCCAGCAGAGGGGGGGGGACTAGCGGGGCCAATGAGCAGTTCTTC.

The chain couples TRBV7-6 to TRBJ1-1; D is undetermined. This CDR3 comprises 13 residues. Trimming removed 4 bases at V and 1 base at J, with 7 bases between. Germline V CDR1 and CDR2: SGHVS, FNYEAQ. The CDR3 nucleotides read TGTGCCAGCAGCTCGACCCAGAACACTGAAGCTTTCTTT. It is translated as CASSSTQNTEAFF.